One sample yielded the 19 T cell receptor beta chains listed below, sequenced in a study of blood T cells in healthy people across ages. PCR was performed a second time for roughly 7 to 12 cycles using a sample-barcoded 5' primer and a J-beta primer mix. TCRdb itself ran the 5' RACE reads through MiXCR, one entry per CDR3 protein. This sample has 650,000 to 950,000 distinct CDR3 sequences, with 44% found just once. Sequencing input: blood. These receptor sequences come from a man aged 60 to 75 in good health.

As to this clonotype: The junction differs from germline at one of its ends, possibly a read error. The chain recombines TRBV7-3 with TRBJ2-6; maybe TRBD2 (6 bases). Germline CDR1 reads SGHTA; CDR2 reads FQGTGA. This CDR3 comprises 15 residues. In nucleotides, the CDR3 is TGTGCCAGCAGCTTAAGGAGGGCTGGGGTCAACGTCCTGACTTTC. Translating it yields CASSLRRAGVNVLTF.

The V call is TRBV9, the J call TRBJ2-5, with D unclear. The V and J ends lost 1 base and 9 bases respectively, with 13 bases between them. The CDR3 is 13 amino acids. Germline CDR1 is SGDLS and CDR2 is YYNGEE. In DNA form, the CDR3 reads TGTGCCAGCAGCGTAACCCCAAATGAGTCCCAGTACTTC. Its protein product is CASSVTPNESQYF. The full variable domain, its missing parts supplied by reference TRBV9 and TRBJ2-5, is DSGVTQTPKHLITATGQRVTLRCSPRSGDLSVYWYQQSLDQGLQFLIQYYNGEERAKGNILERFSAQQFPDLHSELNLSSLELGDSALYFCASSVTPNESQYFGPGTRLLVL.

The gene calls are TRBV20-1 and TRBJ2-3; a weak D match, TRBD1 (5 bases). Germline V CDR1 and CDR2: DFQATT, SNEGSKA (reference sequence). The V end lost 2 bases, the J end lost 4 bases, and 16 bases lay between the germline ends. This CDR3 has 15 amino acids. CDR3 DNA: TGCAGTGCTAGACCTACCGGGCAGGGCTCAGATACGCAGTATTTT. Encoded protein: CSARPTGQGSDTQYF.

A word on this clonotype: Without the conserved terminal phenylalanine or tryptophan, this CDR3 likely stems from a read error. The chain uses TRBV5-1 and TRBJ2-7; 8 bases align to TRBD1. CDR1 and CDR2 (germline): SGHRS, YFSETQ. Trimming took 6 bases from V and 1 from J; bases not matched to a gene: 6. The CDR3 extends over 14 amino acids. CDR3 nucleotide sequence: TGCGCCAGCAAGCTCGGACAGGGTTCCTACGAGCAGTACTTA. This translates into CASKLGQGSYEQYL.

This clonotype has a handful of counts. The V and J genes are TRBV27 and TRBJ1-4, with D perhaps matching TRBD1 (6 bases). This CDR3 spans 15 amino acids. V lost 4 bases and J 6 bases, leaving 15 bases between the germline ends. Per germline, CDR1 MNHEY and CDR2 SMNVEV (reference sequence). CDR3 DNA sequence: TGTGCCAGCAGTTCCCGTGGAGGGGGTTATGAAAAACTGTTTTTT. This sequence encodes CASSSRGGGYEKLFF.

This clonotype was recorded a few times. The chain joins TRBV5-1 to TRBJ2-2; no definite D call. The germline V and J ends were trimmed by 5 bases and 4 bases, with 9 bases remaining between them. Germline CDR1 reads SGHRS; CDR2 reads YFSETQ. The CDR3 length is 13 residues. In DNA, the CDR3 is TGCGCCAGCAGTGTTGACTTCACCGGGGAGCTGTTTTTT. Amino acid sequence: CASSVDFTGELFF.

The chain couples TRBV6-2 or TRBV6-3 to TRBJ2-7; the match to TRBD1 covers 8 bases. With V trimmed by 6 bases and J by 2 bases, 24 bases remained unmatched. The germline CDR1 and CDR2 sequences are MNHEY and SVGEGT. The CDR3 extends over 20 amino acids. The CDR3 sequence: CASSRTKNNPGQVTTYEQYF. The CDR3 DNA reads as TGTGCCAGCAGCCGAACGAAAAATAATCCGGGACAGGTTACAACCTACGAGCAGTACTTC.

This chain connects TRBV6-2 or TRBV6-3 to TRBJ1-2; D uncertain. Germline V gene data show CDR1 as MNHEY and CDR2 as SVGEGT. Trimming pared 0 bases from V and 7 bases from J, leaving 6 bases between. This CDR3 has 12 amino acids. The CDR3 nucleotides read TGTGCCAGCAGTTACTCCCCGGGTGGCTACACCTTC. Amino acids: CASSYSPGGYTF.

Here the CDR3 reads CAIQAGTQETQYF. The CDR3 nucleotides read TGTGCCATCCAAGCGGGGACCCAGGAGACCCAGTACTTC. The chain links TRBV10-3 to TRBJ2-5; 7 positions match TRBD2. The V gene end was trimmed by 8 bases and the J gene end by 5 bases; junction bases not matched to a gene: 8. Germline values: CDR1 ENHRY, CDR2 SYGVKD. There are 13 residues in the CDR3.

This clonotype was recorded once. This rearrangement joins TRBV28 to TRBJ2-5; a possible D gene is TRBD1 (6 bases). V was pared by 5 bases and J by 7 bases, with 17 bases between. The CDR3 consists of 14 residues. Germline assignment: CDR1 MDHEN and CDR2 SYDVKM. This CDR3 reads CASSVSPPQGTQYF. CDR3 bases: TGTGCCAGCAGTGTATCCCCACCACAGGGGACCCAGTACTTC. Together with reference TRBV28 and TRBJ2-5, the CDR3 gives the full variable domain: DVKVTQSSRYLVKRTGEKVFLECVQDMDHENMFWYRQDPGLGLRLIYFSYDVKMKEKGDIPEGYSVSREKKERFSLILESASTNQTSMYLCASSVSPPQGTQYFGPGTRLLVL.

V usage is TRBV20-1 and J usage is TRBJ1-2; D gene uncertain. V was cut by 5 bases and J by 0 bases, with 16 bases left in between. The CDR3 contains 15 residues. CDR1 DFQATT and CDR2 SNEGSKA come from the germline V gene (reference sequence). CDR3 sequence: CSAAREDLANYGYTF. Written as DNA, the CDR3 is TGCAGTGCTGCCAGAGAGGACTTAGCTAACTATGGCTACACCTTC.

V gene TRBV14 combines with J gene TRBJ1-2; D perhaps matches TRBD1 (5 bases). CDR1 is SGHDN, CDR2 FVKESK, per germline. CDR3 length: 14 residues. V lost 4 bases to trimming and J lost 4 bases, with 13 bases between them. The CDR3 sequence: CASSRGRGIYGYTF. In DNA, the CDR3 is TGTGCCAGCAGCCGGGGACGCGGCATCTATGGCTACACCTTC. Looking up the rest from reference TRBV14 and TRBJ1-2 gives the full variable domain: EAGVTQFPSHSVIEKGQTVTLRCDPISGHDNLYWYRRVMGKEIKFLLHFVKESKQDESGMPNNRFLAERTGGTYSTLKVQPAELEDSGVYFCASSRGRGIYGYTFGSGTRLTVV.

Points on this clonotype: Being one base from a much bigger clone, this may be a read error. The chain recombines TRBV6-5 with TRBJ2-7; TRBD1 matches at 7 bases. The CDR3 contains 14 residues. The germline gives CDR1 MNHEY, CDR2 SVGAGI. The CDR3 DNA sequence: TGTGCCGGCAGTAACCGGGACAGCAGGGGCGAGCAGTACTTC. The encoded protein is CAGSNRDSRGEQYF.

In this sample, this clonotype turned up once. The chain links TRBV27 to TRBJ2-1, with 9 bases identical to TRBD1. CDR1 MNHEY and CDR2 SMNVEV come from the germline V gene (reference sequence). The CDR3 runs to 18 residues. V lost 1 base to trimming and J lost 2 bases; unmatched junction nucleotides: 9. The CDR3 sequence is CASSLWGLGQGAYNEQFF. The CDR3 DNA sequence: TGTGCCAGCAGTTTATGGGGCTTGGGACAGGGAGCCTACAATGAGCAGTTCTTC.

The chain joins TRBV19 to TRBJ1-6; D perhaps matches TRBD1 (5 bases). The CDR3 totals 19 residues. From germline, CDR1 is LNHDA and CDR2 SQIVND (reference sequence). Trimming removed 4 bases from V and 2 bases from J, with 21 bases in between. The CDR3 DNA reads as TGTGCCAGTAGTACCCCCGGGACGGTGTATGGCACCTATAATTCACCCCTCCACTTT. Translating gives CASSTPGTVYGTYNSPLHF.

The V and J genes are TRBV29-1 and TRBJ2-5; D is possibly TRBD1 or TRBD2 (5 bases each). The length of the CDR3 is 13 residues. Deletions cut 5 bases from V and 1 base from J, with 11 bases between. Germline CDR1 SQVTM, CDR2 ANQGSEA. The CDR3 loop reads CSVRREFQETQYF. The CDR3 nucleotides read TGCAGCGTTCGCAGGGAGTTCCAAGAGACCCAGTACTTC.

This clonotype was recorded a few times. The CDR3 spells CASSENWRGATKETQYF. In DNA, the CDR3 is TGTGCCAGCAGTGAAAACTGGCGGGGGGCCACTAAAGAGACCCAGTACTTC. The rearrangement links TRBV2 to TRBJ2-5; 8 positions match TRBD2. Germline V gene data show CDR1 as SNHLY and CDR2 as FYNNEI. With 2 bases clipped from V and 3 bases from J, the junction kept 11 bases outside the gene matches. The CDR3 is 17 residues long.

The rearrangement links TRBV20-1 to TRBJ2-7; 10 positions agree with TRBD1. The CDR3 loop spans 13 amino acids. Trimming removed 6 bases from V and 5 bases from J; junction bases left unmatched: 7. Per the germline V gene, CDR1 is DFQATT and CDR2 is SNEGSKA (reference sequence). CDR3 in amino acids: CSAIRQGAHEQYF. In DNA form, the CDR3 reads TGCAGTGCCATTAGACAGGGGGCCCACGAGCAGTACTTC.

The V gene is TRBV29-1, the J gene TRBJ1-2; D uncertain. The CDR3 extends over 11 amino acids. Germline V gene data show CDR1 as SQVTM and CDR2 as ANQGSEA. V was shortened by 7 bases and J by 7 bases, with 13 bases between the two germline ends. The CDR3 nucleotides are TGCAGCGCGACGGGGTATGGTGGCTACACCTTC. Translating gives CSATGYGGYTF.